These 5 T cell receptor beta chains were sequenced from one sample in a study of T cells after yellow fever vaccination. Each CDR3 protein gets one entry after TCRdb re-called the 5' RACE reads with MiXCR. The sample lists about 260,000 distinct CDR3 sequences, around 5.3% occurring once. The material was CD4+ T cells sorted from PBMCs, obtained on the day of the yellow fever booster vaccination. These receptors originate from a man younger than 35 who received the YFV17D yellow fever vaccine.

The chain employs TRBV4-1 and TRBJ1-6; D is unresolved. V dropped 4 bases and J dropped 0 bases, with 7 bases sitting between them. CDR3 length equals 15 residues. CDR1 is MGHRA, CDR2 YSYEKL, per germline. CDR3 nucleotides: TGCGCCAGCAGCCCCGGGTACTCCTATAATTCACCCCTCCACTTT. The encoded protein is CASSPGYSYNSPLHF.

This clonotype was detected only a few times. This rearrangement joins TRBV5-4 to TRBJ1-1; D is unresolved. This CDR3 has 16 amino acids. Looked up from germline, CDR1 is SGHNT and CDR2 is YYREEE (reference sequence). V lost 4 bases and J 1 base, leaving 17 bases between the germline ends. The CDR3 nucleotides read TGTGCCAGCAGCGCTCCTCTACAGCAACGGAACACTGAAGCTTTCTTT. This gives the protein CASSAPLQQRNTEAFF. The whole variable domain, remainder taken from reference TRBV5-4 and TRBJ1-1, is ETGVTQSPTHLIKTRGQQVTLRCSSQSGHNTVSWYQQALGQGPQFIFQYYREEENGRGNFPPRFSGLQFPNYSSELNVNALELDDSALYLCASSAPLQQRNTEAFFGQGTRLTVV.

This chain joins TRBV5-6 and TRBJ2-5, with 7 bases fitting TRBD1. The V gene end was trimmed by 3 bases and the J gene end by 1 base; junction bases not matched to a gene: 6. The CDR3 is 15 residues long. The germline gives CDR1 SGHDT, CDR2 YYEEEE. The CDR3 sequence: CASSSARQGQETQYF. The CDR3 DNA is TGTGCCAGCAGCTCTGCTCGACAGGGCCAAGAGACCCAGTACTTC.

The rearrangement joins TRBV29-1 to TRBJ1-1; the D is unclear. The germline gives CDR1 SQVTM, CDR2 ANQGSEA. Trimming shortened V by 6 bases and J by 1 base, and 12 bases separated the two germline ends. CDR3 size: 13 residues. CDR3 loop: CSVAGRSNTEAFF. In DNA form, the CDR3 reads TGCAGCGTCGCTGGGCGGTCGAACACTGAAGCTTTCTTT.

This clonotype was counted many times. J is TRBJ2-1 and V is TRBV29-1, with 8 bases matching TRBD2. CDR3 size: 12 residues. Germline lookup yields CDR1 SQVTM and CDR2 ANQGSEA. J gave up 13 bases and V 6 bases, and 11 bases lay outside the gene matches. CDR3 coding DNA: TGCAGCGTGGCAGCGGGGGCCTCCTTTCAGTTCTTC. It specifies CSVAAGASFQFF.